Below are 29 T cell receptor beta chains sequenced from a single sample in a study of blood T cell repertoires in COVID-19. Profiled with immunoSEQ multiplex PCR; TCRdb holds only in-frame clones, not every one. The profile covers under 200,000 clones, with roughly 84% appearing a single time and more than 1% taken by the ten largest. The source material was peripheral blood. All receptors derive from a man aged 35 to 55 with acute or convalescent COVID-19.

The chain combines TRBV3-1 (or the pseudogene TRBV3-2) with TRBJ2-7, with D unclear. The V and J ends lost 4 bases and 3 bases respectively, with 10 bases between them. Germline V gene data show CDR1 as LGHDT and CDR2 as YNNKEL (reference sequence). The CDR3 is 13 residues long. In DNA, the CDR3 is TGTGCCAGCAGCCCCGCCGGGTTCTACGAGCAGTACTTC. This codes for CASSPAGFYEQYF.

A few counts support this clone. The chain carries TRBV30 and TRBJ2-1; 9 bases align to TRBD1. Germline trimming cut 8 bases from V and 0 bases from J; bases unmatched to any gene: 8. Germline lookup yields CDR1 GTSNPN and CDR2 SVGIG (reference sequence). This CDR3 contains 15 residues. DNA of the CDR3: TGTGCCAGCCAAAAGACAGGGGGCTCCTACAATGAGCAGTTCTTC. Translating it yields CASQKTGGSYNEQFF.

CDR3 loop: CASSVGGVQETQYF. DNA for the CDR3: TGTGCCAGCAGTGTAGGCGGGGTCCAAGAGACCCAGTACTTC. The chain carries TRBV2 and TRBJ2-5; the D gene is possibly TRBD2 (6 bases). The CDR3 loop spans 14 amino acids. V was cut by 4 bases and J by 1 base, with 10 bases left in between. The germline CDR1 and CDR2 sequences are SNHLY and FYNNEI.

V usage is TRBV7-2 and J usage is TRBJ1-4; D is unclear. V gave up 5 bases and J gave up 7 bases, with 14 bases separating them. Looked up from germline, CDR1 is SGHTA and CDR2 is FQGNSA. CDR3 length: 14 amino acids. CDR3 region: CASSLTGISEKLFF. Written as DNA, the CDR3 is TGTGCCAGCAGCCTTACCGGGATTAGTGAAAAACTGTTTTTT.

CDR3 coding DNA: TGTGCCAGCAGTGAAGGGACAGGGGGCTATGGCTACACCTTC. Protein product: CASSEGTGGYGYTF. The V gene is TRBV6-1, the J gene TRBJ1-2; 10 nucleotides line up with TRBD1. CDR3 length equals 14 residues. V lost 1 base to trimming and J lost 4 bases; unmatched junction nucleotides: 0. Germline assignment: CDR1 MNHNS and CDR2 SASEGT.

The gene calls are TRBV5-1 and TRBJ2-6; 8 positions agree with TRBD1. CDR1 is SGHRS, CDR2 YFSETQ, per germline. V shed 4 bases, J shed 0 bases, and the junction held 9 bases outside the gene matches. The CDR3 is 18 amino acids. The chain's CDR3 is CASSPNGQGYSGANVLTF. Here the CDR3 DNA reads TGCGCCAGCAGCCCGAACGGACAGGGTTACTCTGGGGCCAACGTCCTGACTTTC.

The chain recombines TRBV27 with TRBJ1-6, with D perhaps TRBD1 (6 bases). CDR1 is MNHEY, CDR2 SMNVEV, per germline (reference sequence). CDR3 length: 16 residues. V lost 2 bases and J 6 bases, leaving 14 bases between the germline ends. CDR3 coding DNA: TGTGCCAGCAGTTTACAGGGGCAGGGAGTTAATTCACCCCTCCACTTT. This translates into CASSLQGQGVNSPLHF.

About this clone: At one end the junction does not follow the germline gene, possibly because of a read error. This chain joins TRBV11-3 and TRBJ2-7; the match to TRBD1 covers 8 bases. Germline V gene lookup returns CDR1 SGHNT and CDR2 YENEEA. The CDR3 contains 15 residues. The CDR3 DNA sequence: TGTGCCAGCAGCGAAGGGACAGGACCCTCCAACGAGCAGTACTTC. Its protein product is CASSEGTGPSNEQYF.

V gene TRBV19 combines with J gene TRBJ2-2; TRBD1 agrees at 7 bases. In germline, CDR1 is LNHDA, CDR2 SQIVND (reference sequence). This CDR3 is built from 17 residues. V dropped 1 base and J dropped 0; count of bases not matched to a gene: 5. Here the CDR3 reads CASSIGDRAANTGELFF. The DNA of the CDR3 is TGTGCCAGTAGTATAGGAGACAGGGCCGCGAACACCGGGGAGCTGTTTTTT.

Concerning this clone: Other nucleotide sequences from this sample produce the same CDR3. The J gene is TRBJ1-3, the V gene TRBV10-3; tentative D call: TRBD1 (5 bases). Germline lookup yields CDR1 ENHRY and CDR2 SYGVKD. The V and J ends lost 6 bases and 0 bases respectively, with 12 bases between them. The CDR3 is 15 amino acids. The CDR3 loop reads CAIRPDTSSGNTIYF. The CDR3 DNA sequence: TGTGCCATCAGACCGGACACAAGCTCTGGAAACACCATATATTTT.

This clone appeared once. The gene calls are TRBV6-5 and TRBJ1-6; D is unresolved. CDR1 and CDR2 (germline): MNHEY, SVGAGI. The CDR3 contains 15 residues. V gave up 2 bases and J gave up 6 bases, with 11 bases separating them. The CDR3: CASSYLRGGNSPLHF. DNA of the CDR3: TGTGCCAGCAGTTACCTCAGAGGAGGTAATTCACCCCTCCACTTT.

This chain links TRBV28 with TRBJ1-2; possibly TRBD1 for D (6 bases). V shed 1 base and J shed 0 bases, with 12 bases lying between them. CDR3 length: 16 amino acids. Germline loops: CDR1 MDHEN, CDR2 SYDVKM. CDR3 loop: CASSLFPGGANYGYTF. In DNA, the CDR3 is TGTGCCAGCAGTTTATTCCCGGGGGGCGCTAACTATGGCTACACCTTC.

The sample holds a few counts of this clone. This same CDR3 is encoded by further DNA sequences in the sample. The chain employs TRBV19 and TRBJ1-1; D not certain. This CDR3 spans 13 amino acids. The V gene lost 5 bases and the J gene lost 2 bases, with 9 bases spanning the gap. Per the germline V gene, CDR1 is LNHDA and CDR2 is SQIVND (reference sequence). CDR3 region: CASSSQVNTEAFF. The CDR3 DNA is TGTGCCAGTAGTTCGCAGGTAAACACTGAAGCTTTCTTT. The whole variable domain, remainder taken from reference TRBV19 and TRBJ1-1, is DGGITQSPKYLFRKEGQNVTLSCEQNLNHDAMYWYRQDPGQGLRLIYYSQIVNDFQKGDIAEGYSVSREKKESFPLTVTSAQKNPTAFYLCASSSQVNTEAFFGQGTRLTVV.

The V call is TRBV14, the J call TRBJ2-5; D is perhaps TRBD1 (5 bases). V shed 0 bases and J shed 8 bases, with 13 bases lying between them. Germline-derived CDR1 and CDR2 are SGHDN and FVKESK. The CDR3 has 14 amino acids. The CDR3 sequence is CASSQDLAGLTQYF. The CDR3 DNA sequence: TGTGCCAGCAGCCAAGATCTGGCAGGGTTAACCCAGTACTTC. The full variable domain, its missing parts supplied by reference TRBV14 and TRBJ2-5, is EAGVTQFPSHSVIEKGQTVTLRCDPISGHDNLYWYRRVMGKEIKFLLHFVKESKQDESGMPNNRFLAERTGGTYSTLKVQPAELEDSGVYFCASSQDLAGLTQYFGPGTRLLVL.

The rearrangement joins TRBV5-1 to TRBJ2-2, with D tentatively TRBD1 (5 bases). Germline assignment: CDR1 SGHRS and CDR2 YFSETQ. Trimming cost V 7 bases and J 2 bases, with 12 bases left between them. The CDR3 contains 14 residues. This CDR3 reads CASGQGINTGELFF. CDR3 in DNA: TGCGCCAGCGGCCAGGGTATCAACACCGGGGAGCTGTTTTTT.

CDR3 residues: CASSQDGVYGYTF. In DNA form, the CDR3 reads TGTGCCAGCAGCCAAGACGGGGTCTATGGCTACACCTTC. The chain recombines TRBV3-1 (or the pseudogene TRBV3-2) with TRBJ1-2; unclear D gene. Germline CDR1 LGHDT, CDR2 YNNKEL (reference sequence). Trimming removed 0 bases from V and 4 bases from J, with 6 bases in between. The CDR3 loop spans 13 amino acids.

Here the CDR3 DNA reads TGTGCCAGCACCGGGACAGGGGAAGGCACTGAAGCTTTCTTT. It encodes CASTGTGEGTEAFF. The chain combines TRBV6-5 with TRBJ1-1, with 10 bases matching TRBD1. V shed 7 bases and J 4 bases; nucleotides not matched to a gene: 6. CDR1 and CDR2 (germline): MNHEY, SVGAGI. The CDR3 sequence is 14 residues long.

This clone was counted once. This rearrangement joins TRBV18 to TRBJ1-4; D uncertain. The CDR3 length is 12 residues. V was pared by 3 bases and J by 5 bases, with 4 bases between. The germline CDR1 and CDR2 sequences are KGHSH and LQKENI. The CDR3 sequence: CASSPENEKLFF. DNA of the CDR3: TGTGCCAGCTCACCGGAGAATGAAAAACTGTTTTTT.

CDR3 sequence reads: CASSLEGQGASEAFF. CDR3 in DNA: TGCGCCAGCAGCTTGGAGGGACAGGGGGCTTCTGAAGCTTTCTTT. The chain uses TRBV5-1 and TRBJ1-1, with 12 bases identical to TRBD1. Germline CDR1 SGHRS, CDR2 YFSETQ. V trimming: 0 bases; J trimming: 6 bases; junction bases outside the gene matches: 3. The CDR3 has 15 amino acids.

V gene TRBV6-1 combines with J gene TRBJ2-1, with no clear D. This CDR3 has 19 amino acids. Germline V lookup: CDR1 MNHNS, CDR2 SASEGT. V was shortened by 1 base and J by 0 bases, with 19 bases between the two germline ends. The CDR3 region is CASSEDPNSVKTSYNEQFF. CDR3 DNA sequence: TGTGCCAGCAGTGAAGACCCCAATTCAGTGAAAACCTCCTACAATGAGCAGTTCTTC.

The rearrangement links TRBV2 to TRBJ2-3, with TRBD2 matching 7 bases. Looked up from germline, CDR1 is SNHLY and CDR2 is FYNNEI. This CDR3 has 16 amino acids. The V and J ends lost 7 bases and 0 bases, in that order; junction bases with no gene match: 10. The CDR3 nucleotides are TGTGCCAGCAAGGGAGGGGCCCTACCTAGCACAGATACGCAGTATTTT. This gives the protein CASKGGALPSTDTQYF.

The rearrangement links TRBV6-1 to TRBJ2-7, with TRBD1 matching over 7 bases. CDR1 and CDR2 (germline): MNHNS, SASEGT. V lost 3 bases and J lost 3; bases outside the gene matches: 8. The CDR3 totals 15 residues. CDR3 in amino acids: CASSDRHRGSYEQYF. CDR3 nucleotide sequence: TGTGCCAGCAGTGACCGTCACAGGGGCAGCTACGAGCAGTACTTC.

The rearrangement uses TRBV6-5 and TRBJ1-2; 7 bases map to TRBD1. This CDR3 is 15 amino acids long. Trimming at V came to 2 bases and at J to 1 base, leaving 4 bases not matched to a gene. The V gene's germline CDR1 is MNHEY and CDR2 SVGAGI. The CDR3 region is CASSYLTGFNYGYTF. The CDR3 DNA is TGTGCCAGCAGTTACCTGACAGGGTTTAACTATGGCTACACCTTC.

J is TRBJ2-7 and V is TRBV5-1; D is possibly TRBD1 (5 bases). V shed 3 bases and J shed 4 bases, with 14 bases lying between them. The germline CDR1 and CDR2 sequences are SGHRS and YFSETQ. CDR3 size: 14 residues. The CDR3 sequence is CASSSDIGIYEQYF. The CDR3 bases are TGCGCCAGCAGCTCGGACATAGGGATTTACGAGCAGTACTTC.

The rearrangement joins TRBV11-2 to TRBJ2-5, with TRBD1 identical over 7 bases. Trimming at V came to 2 bases and at J to 3 bases, leaving 9 bases not matched to a gene. The CDR3 has 16 residues. CDR1 is SGHAT, CDR2 FQNNGV, per germline. The CDR3 coding sequence is TGTGCCAGCAGCTTAAGGTGGGCAGGGGGAGAAGAGACCCAGTACTTC. Protein: CASSLRWAGGEETQYF.

V is TRBV15 and J is TRBJ2-1, with 9 bases aligning to TRBD1. CDR3 length: 15 amino acids. Germline CDR1 reads LNHNV; CDR2 reads YYDKDF (reference sequence). V shed 7 bases and J 4 bases; nucleotides not matched to a gene: 8. In DNA form, the CDR3 reads TGTGCCACCACCTCAGGGACAGGGATATACAATGAGCAGTTCTTC. Protein: CATTSGTGIYNEQFF.

This clone was counted once. The V gene is TRBV11-2, the J gene TRBJ1-1; no definite D call. Trimming left V 3 bases short and J 0 bases short, with 14 bases between. Germline values: CDR1 SGHAT, CDR2 FQNNGV. This CDR3 has 16 residues. The CDR3 loop reads CASSFGVPYMNTEAFF. The DNA of the CDR3 is TGTGCCAGCAGCTTCGGGGTTCCTTACATGAACACTGAAGCTTTCTTT.

This rearrangement joins TRBV6-5 to TRBJ2-4, with no clear D. Deletions cut 6 bases from V and 0 bases from J, with 12 bases between. Germline V CDR1 and CDR2: MNHEY, SVGAGI. This CDR3 comprises 15 residues. This CDR3 reads CASSTASLAKNIQYF. Here the CDR3 DNA reads TGTGCCAGCAGCACAGCCAGCCTAGCCAAAAACATTCAGTACTTC.

The chain recombines TRBV19 with TRBJ1-1; maybe TRBD1 (5 bases). Per germline, CDR1 LNHDA and CDR2 SQIVND (reference sequence). Trimming shortened V by 5 bases and J by 3 bases, and 10 bases separated the two germline ends. This CDR3 spans 13 amino acids. This CDR3 is CASSVAGDTEAFF. The CDR3 nucleotides are TGTGCCAGTAGTGTCGCGGGGGACACTGAAGCTTTCTTT.